This entry lists 14 T cell receptor beta chains sequenced from one sample in a study of persistence of HIV-infected CD4 T cells. No antigens are known for them. Nonspecific anti-CD3/anti-CD28 bead stimulation represents the broad CD4+ T cell repertoire. Sorting selected CD4+ T cells upregulating both CD40 ligand and CD69. This was the immunoSEQ version 4 assay in survey mode. Only in-frame clones appear in the TCRdb table, and some are missing; sequencing was by immunoSEQ multiplex PCR. The sample records roughly 41,000 clones, approximately 90% being singletons. The sequencing used CD4+ T cells sorted from PBMCs after 18-hour stimulation, collected from a patient who received antiretroviral therapy. These receptors all stem from an adult man with HIV who was CMV-seropositive.

The V and J genes are TRBV27 and TRBJ2-7; 10 nucleotides line up with TRBD2. CDR1 is MNHEY and CDR2 is SMNVEV in the germline V gene (reference sequence). CDR3 length equals 15 residues. V lost 5 bases and J lost 3; bases outside the gene matches: 7. The CDR3 is CASSPRTSGLYEQYF. CDR3 in DNA: TGTGCCAGCAGTCCGCGGACTAGCGGTCTCTACGAGCAGTACTTC.

The V and J genes are TRBV7-8 and TRBJ1-6, with 11 bases identical to TRBD1. Germline trimming cut 1 base from V and 7 bases from J; bases unmatched to any gene: 0. This CDR3 spans 15 amino acids. Germline values: CDR1 SGHVS, CDR2 FQNEAQ. The CDR3: CASSLGDRGNSPLHF. The CDR3 nucleotides read TGTGCCAGCAGCTTAGGGGACAGGGGGAATTCACCCCTCCACTTT.

The chain uses TRBV6-5 and TRBJ2-6; D call uncertain. V lost 8 bases and J 4 bases, leaving 9 bases between the germline ends. Germline V gene lookup returns CDR1 MNHEY and CDR2 SVGAGI. CDR3 length: 13 residues. In DNA form, the CDR3 reads TGTGCCAGCCGCCCCTCGGGGGCCAACGTCCTGACTTTC. Translating gives CASRPSGANVLTF.

V is TRBV5-8 and J is TRBJ2-2; 7 nucleotides agree with TRBD1. CDR1 and CDR2 from the germline V gene are SGHTS and YDEGEE. There are 14 residues in the CDR3. V trimming: 4 bases; J trimming: 7 bases; junction bases outside the gene matches: 7. CDR3 nucleotides: TGTGCCAGCAGCCCCGGACAGGCGAGCGGGGAGCTGTTTTTT. This encodes CASSPGQASGELFF.

The V call is TRBV6-5, the J call TRBJ1-6; possibly TRBD1 for D (6 bases). The CDR3 consists of 14 residues. V dropped 2 bases and J dropped 5 bases, with 7 bases sitting between them. Germline loops: CDR1 MNHEY, CDR2 SVGAGI. The DNA for the CDR3 is TGTGCCAGCAGTTACGACAGGAATAATTCACCCCTCCACTTT. Protein sequence: CASSYDRNNSPLHF.

This clone was seen only a few times. CDR3 DNA: TGTGCCAGTAGTTGGTTCGGGGCAGGGGACACTGAAGCTTTCTTT. It encodes CASSWFGAGDTEAFF. J is TRBJ1-1 and V is TRBV19, with D perhaps TRBD1 (6 bases). Trimming left V 5 bases short and J 3 bases short, with 16 bases between. The CDR3 sequence is 15 residues long. From germline, CDR1 is LNHDA and CDR2 SQIVND (reference sequence).

The chain is built from TRBV19 and TRBJ1-5; weak D call: TRBD1 (6 bases). This CDR3 region has 16 residues. V lost 4 bases, J lost 0 bases, and 13 bases lay in between. Germline assignment: CDR1 LNHDA and CDR2 SQIVND (reference sequence). The CDR3 loop is CASSRGTTDSNQPQHF. CDR3 DNA: TGTGCCAGTAGTAGAGGGACAACTGATAGCAATCAGCCCCAGCATTTT.

The chain is built from TRBV2 and TRBJ1-3; unclear D gene. Looked up from germline, CDR1 is SNHLY and CDR2 is FYNNEI. The CDR3 is made up of 15 amino acids. Trimming pared 7 bases from V and 0 bases from J, leaving 13 bases between. This chain's CDR3 is CASTKQVISGNTIYF. The CDR3 nucleotides are TGTGCCAGCACTAAGCAGGTGATCTCTGGAAACACCATATATTTT.

The gene calls are TRBV19 and TRBJ1-6; D is undetermined. Looked up from germline, CDR1 is LNHDA and CDR2 is SQIVND (reference sequence). V lost 10 bases to trimming and J lost 8 bases, with 15 bases between them. The CDR3 is made up of 13 amino acids. CDR3 sequence (DNA): TGTGCCACTCAAGGGATATTTGATTCACCCCTCCACTTT. It specifies CATQGIFDSPLHF.

This chain joins TRBV24-1 and TRBJ2-2; tentatively, D is TRBD2 (6 bases). Trimming shortened V by 3 bases and J by 9 bases, and 10 bases separated the two germline ends. The CDR3 sequence is 13 residues long. The germline CDR1 and CDR2 sequences are KGHDR and SFDVKD. The DNA of the CDR3 is TGTGCCACCAGTGATGGAGGGGATAGGGAGCTGTTTTTT. As protein: CATSDGGDRELFF.

The V call is TRBV11-3, the J call TRBJ2-2; D is undetermined. Germline assignment: CDR1 SGHNT and CDR2 YENEEA. CDR3 length equals 14 residues. Trimming shortened V by 4 bases and J by 2 bases, and 8 bases separated the two germline ends. In DNA form, the CDR3 reads TGTGCCAGCAGCTCGAACACCAACACCGGGGAGCTGTTTTTT. Its translation is CASSSNTNTGELFF.

The chain is built from TRBV6-5 and TRBJ2-7, with no clear D. Per the germline V gene, CDR1 is MNHEY and CDR2 is SVGAGI. The CDR3 sequence is 14 residues long. Deletions cut 0 bases from V and 4 bases from J, with 10 bases between. The CDR3 region has the DNA TGTGCCAGCAGTTACTCGTACGGTGTATACGAGCAGTACTTC. Residues: CASSYSYGVYEQYF.

The gene calls are TRBV29-1 and TRBJ1-5; D is undetermined. The CDR3 consists of 13 residues. Per the germline V gene, CDR1 is SQVTM and CDR2 is ANQGSEA. V was clipped by 7 bases and J by 7 bases, with 17 bases between them. The CDR3 nucleotides are TGCAGCGCTCAATACGAATACGGGCAGCCCCAGCATTTT. This gives the protein CSAQYEYGQPQHF.

In its sample, this clone was seen once. V usage is TRBV5-1 and J usage is TRBJ1-2; D is undetermined. Germline V gives CDR1 SGHRS, CDR2 YFSETQ. The CDR3 runs to 16 residues. With 0 bases removed from V and 6 bases from J, the gap between germline ends came to 18 bases. The CDR3, as DNA: TGCGCCAGCAGCTTGGAATACGGGCGTCATCGAAATGGCTACACCTTC. It encodes CASSLEYGRHRNGYTF.